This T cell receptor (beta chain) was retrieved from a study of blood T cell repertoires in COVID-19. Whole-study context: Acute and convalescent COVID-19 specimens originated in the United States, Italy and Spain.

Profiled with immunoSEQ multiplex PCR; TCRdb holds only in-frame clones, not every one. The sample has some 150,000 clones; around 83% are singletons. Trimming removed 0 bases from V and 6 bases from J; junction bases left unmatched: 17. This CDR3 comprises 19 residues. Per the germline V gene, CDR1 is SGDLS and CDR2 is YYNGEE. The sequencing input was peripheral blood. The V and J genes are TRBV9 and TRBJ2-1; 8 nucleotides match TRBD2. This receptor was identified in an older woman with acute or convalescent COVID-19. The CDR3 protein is CASSVGAGGWRGDLNEQFF. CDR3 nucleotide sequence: TGTGCCAGCAGCGTAGGGGCGGGTGGATGGCGGGGGGATCTCAATGAGCAGTTCTTC.